Each of the 17 T cell receptor beta chains below was sequenced from the same sample in a study of vaccination effects on CD4 cells after COVID-19. The antigens for these receptors are not known. Sequencing followed a ViraFEST assay step that expanded antigen-specific CD4+ T cells with viral peptide pools. Isolation of CD4+ T cells took place after about 10 days of culture. Nucleocapsid antibodies were negative in the vaccine recipients, who had never had SARS-CoV-2 infection. Using immunoSEQ multiplex PCR, the repertoire was profiled, and TCRdb retains in-frame clones only, with some absent. Among around 25,000 clones listed, about three quarters were seen once. The material was CD4+ T cells from PBMCs cultured with SARS-CoV-2 spike peptides, obtained before COVID-19 vaccination. These receptors were collected from a human donor who received a COVID-19 vaccine.

This rearrangement joins TRBV6-4 to TRBJ2-2; 11 bases map to TRBD2. V gave up 2 bases and J gave up 7 bases; unmatched junction bases: 3. Germline-derived CDR1 and CDR2 are MRHNA and SNTAGT. CDR3 length: 15 residues. The CDR3 sequence is CASSDTSGSHGELFF. In DNA, the CDR3 is TGTGCCAGCAGTGACACTAGCGGGAGTCACGGGGAGCTGTTTTTT.

V and J are TRBV28 and TRBJ1-2; D unresolved. Germline lookup yields CDR1 MDHEN and CDR2 SYDVKM. The CDR3 loop spans 11 amino acids. V shed 8 bases and J shed 0 bases, with 4 bases lying between them. The CDR3 loop reads CASGTNYGYTF. The CDR3 DNA reads as TGTGCCAGCGGAACTAACTATGGCTACACCTTC.

The chain uses TRBV21-1 and TRBJ2-7; TRBD2, as called in the table, went unchecked against the DNA. TRBV21-1 is a listed pseudogene. CDR3 length equals 15 residues. CDR3 protein: CASSNSGRAKYEQYF. CDR3 coding DNA: TGTGCCAGCAGCAATAGCGGGAGGGCCAAGTACGAGCAGTACTTC.

V and J are TRBV7-2 and TRBJ1-4, with 9 bases fitting TRBD1. V lost 1 base and J lost 8; bases outside the gene matches: 8. The CDR3 is made up of 16 amino acids. In germline, CDR1 is SGHTA, CDR2 FQGNSA. CDR3 region: CASSLGGRQGGEKLFF. The CDR3 coding sequence is TGTGCCAGCAGCTTAGGGGGGCGACAGGGGGGCGAAAAACTGTTTTTT.

This clone was found a few times. V usage is TRBV19 and J usage is TRBJ1-1, with 7 bases lining up with TRBD1. J was trimmed by 0 bases and V by 10 bases; bases with no gene match: 5. CDR3 length equals 13 residues. Germline V gene data show CDR1 as LNHDA and CDR2 as SQIVND (reference sequence). The CDR3 reads CATWDRLNTEAFF. The CDR3 bases are TGTGCCACCTGGGACAGATTGAACACTGAAGCTTTCTTT.

V usage is TRBV2 and J usage is TRBJ1-3; D is uncertain. The CDR3 runs to 13 residues. Between the trimmed V and J ends, which lost 7 bases and 4 bases, there was a span of 11 bases. The germline V gene encodes CDR1 SNHLY and CDR2 FYNNEI. CDR3 loop: CASTSLRGNTIYF. CDR3 coding DNA: TGTGCCAGCACGTCACTGAGGGGAAACACCATATATTTT. Combining the CDR3 with reference TRBV2 and TRBJ1-3 gives the whole variable domain EPEVTQTPSHQVTQMGQEVILRCVPISNHLYFYWYRQILGQKVEFLVSFYNNEISEKSEIFDDQFSVERPDGSNFTLKIRSTKLEDSAMYFCASTSLRGNTIYFGEGSWLTVV.

The rearrangement links TRBV20-1 to TRBJ2-4; 10 bases agree with TRBD2. V dropped 3 bases and J dropped 4; count of bases not matched to a gene: 6. In germline, CDR1 is DFQATT, CDR2 SNEGSKA (reference sequence). This CDR3 is built from 15 residues. Here the CDR3 reads CSASLAGAVKNIQYF. In DNA, the CDR3 is TGCAGTGCTAGTCTAGCGGGGGCCGTTAAAAACATTCAGTACTTC.

There are a few counts of this clone. The chain joins TRBV7-9 to TRBJ2-2; the D gene could be TRBD1 or TRBD2 (5 bases each). The V end lost 1 base, the J end lost 6 bases, and 9 bases lay between the germline ends. CDR1 is SEHNR, CDR2 FQNEAQ, per germline (reference sequence). This CDR3 has 14 residues. CDR3 loop: CASSLGWDAGELFF. In DNA form, the CDR3 reads TGTGCCAGCAGCTTAGGGTGGGACGCCGGGGAGCTGTTTTTT.

This chain links TRBV19 with TRBJ1-2, with 8 bases matching TRBD1. V trimming: 3 bases; J trimming: 2 bases; junction bases outside the gene matches: 17. The CDR3 has 19 residues. Germline V gene lookup returns CDR1 LNHDA and CDR2 SQIVND (reference sequence). CDR3 bases: TGTGCCAGTAGTATGATTACGGCCGGACAGGGTGGGGGAAACTATGGCTACACCTTC. The encoded protein is CASSMITAGQGGGNYGYTF.

The rearrangement joins TRBV13 to TRBJ2-7; TRBD1 is a possible D gene (5 bases). Germline CDR1 PRHDT, CDR2 FYEKMQ (reference sequence). V shed 4 bases and J shed 0 bases, with 22 bases lying between them. The CDR3 spans 18 residues. In nucleotides, the CDR3 is TGTGCCAGCAGCTCCTCGGGTATTTGGGGCCGAAGCTCCTACGAGCAGTACTTC. The encoded protein is CASSSSGIWGRSSYEQYF.

The CDR3 sequence: CASSLGTSGGLNTGELFF. In DNA form, the CDR3 reads TGTGCCAGCAGCTTGGGTACTAGCGGGGGATTAAACACCGGGGAGCTGTTTTTT. This chain connects TRBV5-4 to TRBJ2-2, with 11 positions matching TRBD2. Germline V lookup: CDR1 SGHNT, CDR2 YYREEE (reference sequence). The V segment lost 0 bases and the J segment 2 bases; nucleotides outside the gene matches: 6. CDR3 length equals 18 residues.

The chain links TRBV19 to TRBJ2-3; 13 nucleotides agree with TRBD2. Germline trimming cut 5 bases from V and 1 base from J; bases unmatched to any gene: 3. Germline assignment: CDR1 LNHDA and CDR2 SQIVND (reference sequence). This CDR3 has 16 amino acids. For the CDR3, the DNA is TGTGCCAGTAGTTTACTAGCGGGGGGGGGCACAGATACGCAGTATTTT. It specifies CASSLLAGGGTDTQYF. Full variable domain (remainder filled in from reference TRBV19 and TRBJ2-3): DGGITQSPKYLFRKEGQNVTLSCEQNLNHDAMYWYRQDPGQGLRLIYYSQIVNDFQKGDIAEGYSVSREKKESFPLTVTSAQKNPTAFYLCASSLLAGGGTDTQYFGPGTRLTVL.

A few counts support this clone. This same CDR3 is encoded by further DNA sequences in the sample. The CDR3 is CASSSTGTNYNEQFF. CDR3 coding DNA: TGTGCCAGCAGCTCAACCGGGACTAACTACAATGAGCAGTTCTTC. This rearrangement joins TRBV7-2 to TRBJ2-1, with 7 positions matching TRBD2. The CDR3 runs 15 residues. Trimming cost V 4 bases and J 3 bases; bases outside gene matches: 6. Germline CDR1 and CDR2: SGHTA and FQGNSA.

The genes are TRBV19 and TRBJ2-2; D gene uncertain. There are 16 residues in the CDR3. Germline values: CDR1 LNHDA, CDR2 SQIVND (reference sequence). V was clipped by 3 bases and J by 1 base, with 12 bases between them. CDR3 residues: CASSIPAWENTGELFF. The CDR3 DNA is TGTGCCAGTAGTATCCCAGCGTGGGAGAACACCGGGGAGCTGTTTTTT.

This rearrangement joins TRBV5-6 to TRBJ1-2; D unclear. V dropped 0 bases and J dropped 2 bases, with 5 bases sitting between them. The germline CDR1 and CDR2 sequences are SGHDT and YYEEEE. CDR3 length: 13 amino acids. CDR3 in DNA: TGTGCCAGCAGCTTGGCAGGCAACTATGGCTACACCTTC. Encoded protein: CASSLAGNYGYTF.

The chain joins TRBV7-2 to TRBJ2-7; D ambiguous. This CDR3 region has 16 residues. Trimming left V 5 bases short and J 3 bases short, with 20 bases between. Germline loops: CDR1 SGHTA, CDR2 FQGNSA. The CDR3 loop reads CASSAYYSGPLYEQYF. CDR3 bases: TGTGCCAGCAGCGCGTACTATTCCGGGCCCCTCTACGAGCAGTACTTC.

The V call is TRBV19, the J call TRBJ1-2; 11 bases align to TRBD1. The germline CDR1 and CDR2 sequences are LNHDA and SQIVND (reference sequence). The CDR3 totals 16 residues. J lost 9 bases, V lost 2 bases, and 11 bases had no gene match. The CDR3 is CASSINGGQGALSYTF. CDR3 nucleotides: TGTGCCAGTAGTATAAATGGAGGACAGGGGGCGTTGAGCTACACCTTC. Variable domain in full (rest from reference TRBV19 and TRBJ1-2): DGGITQSPKYLFRKEGQNVTLSCEQNLNHDAMYWYRQDPGQGLRLIYYSQIVNDFQKGDIAEGYSVSREKKESFPLTVTSAQKNPTAFYLCASSINGGQGALSYTFGSGTRLTVV.